This TCR beta chain originates from a study of T cells in Graves' hyperthyroidism and ophthalmopathy. Regarding the study as a whole: Ophthalmopathy and stable hyperthyroidism were separated by a 13 V-J model.

This clonotype was detected a few times. Antigen specificity is unknown. What was amplified from RNA transcripts were TCR beta CDR3 regions. With the HTBI primer set, the TCR CDR3 went through a first round of RT-PCR. TCRdb called the multiplex PCR reads again in MiXCR, with one record for every CDR3 protein. The data show about 570,000 distinct CDR3 sequences, just over 45% seen once. Germline values: CDR1 SGHVS, CDR2 FQNEAQ. The CDR3 totals 19 residues. V trimming: 2 bases; J trimming: 3 bases; junction bases outside the gene matches: 12. The sequence came from an adult woman with Graves' disease, either hyperthyroidism or ophthalmopathy (not recorded which). The sample comprised peripheral blood or thyroid tissue (not recorded which). This rearrangement joins TRBV7-8 to TRBJ2-6; 8 bases line up with TRBD1. Here the CDR3 DNA reads TGTGCCAGCAGCTTACACTCCCGACAGGGGTCGATTGGGGCCAACGTCCTGACTTTC. This translates into CASSLHSRQGSIGANVLTF.